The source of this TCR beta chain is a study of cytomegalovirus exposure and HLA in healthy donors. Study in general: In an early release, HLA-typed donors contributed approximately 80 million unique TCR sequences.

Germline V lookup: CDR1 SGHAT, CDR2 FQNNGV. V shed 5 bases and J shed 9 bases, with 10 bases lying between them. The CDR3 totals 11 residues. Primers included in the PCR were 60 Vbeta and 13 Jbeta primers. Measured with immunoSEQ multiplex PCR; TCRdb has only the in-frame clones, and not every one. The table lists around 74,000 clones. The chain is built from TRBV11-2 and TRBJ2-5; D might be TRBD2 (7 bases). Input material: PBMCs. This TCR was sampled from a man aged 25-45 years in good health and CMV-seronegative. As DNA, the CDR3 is TGTGCCAGCAGCAGGGGGGGGGCCCAGTACTTC. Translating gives CASSRGGAQYF.